This entry lists 26 T cell receptor beta chains sequenced from one sample in a study of T cells in Graves' hyperthyroidism and ophthalmopathy. The TCR beta CDR3 regions underwent amplification using RNA transcripts as the source. Initially, a first-round RT-PCR of the TCR CDR3 employed the HTBI primer set. Each CDR3 protein gets one entry after TCRdb re-called the multiplex PCR reads with MiXCR. The table has 400,000 to 600,000 distinct CDR3 sequences, less than 25% seen once. The sample was blood. Receptors originate from a man between 18 and 29 years old with Graves' hyperthyroidism.

This clonotype was detected many times. This chain joins TRBV28 and TRBJ2-7; D uncertain. This CDR3 is 13 amino acids long. From germline, CDR1 is MDHEN and CDR2 SYDVKM. V lost 6 bases and J lost 2, with 11 bases in between. CDR3 in DNA: TGTGCCAGCAGACCTAATTTCCCCTACGAGCAGTACTTC. This codes for CASRPNFPYEQYF.

This clonotype showed up just a few times. This clone may be a read error of a much larger clone one base away. V gene TRBV7-9 combines with J gene TRBJ2-5, with 9 positions matching TRBD2. The CDR3 covers 13 residues. Germline-derived CDR1 and CDR2 are SEHNR and FQNEAQ (reference sequence). CDR3 DNA: TGTGCCAGCGCTAGCGGGGAACAAGTGACCCAGTACTTC. This codes for CASASGEQVTQYF.

This clonotype was observed at least ten times. The DNA for the CDR3 is TGTGCCAGCAGTTTAAGACAGCAGACAGCTTTCTTT. Residues: CASSLRQQTAFF. The chain recombines TRBV28 with TRBJ1-1; perhaps TRBD1 as D (5 bases). This CDR3 has 12 residues. Trimming shortened V by 2 bases and J by 10 bases, and 11 bases separated the two germline ends. Germline V gives CDR1 MDHEN, CDR2 SYDVKM.

V gene TRBV11-2 combines with J gene TRBJ2-7, with 7 bases fitting TRBD2. V trimming: 3 bases; J trimming: 6 bases; junction bases outside the gene matches: 8. This CDR3 region has 14 residues. Germline CDR1 SGHAT, CDR2 FQNNGV. The CDR3 is CASSFGPGGSEQYF. In nucleotides, the CDR3 is TGTGCCAGCAGCTTCGGCCCCGGGGGGAGCGAGCAGTACTTC.

V usage is TRBV20-1 and J usage is TRBJ1-2, with D perhaps TRBD1 (5 bases). CDR1 and CDR2 (germline): DFQATT, SNEGSKA (reference sequence). CDR3 length: 13 residues. V was cut by 1 base and J by 2 bases, with 8 bases left in between. The CDR3 is CSARGDGNYGYTF. The CDR3 nucleotides are TGCAGTGCTAGAGGGGACGGAAACTATGGCTACACCTTC.

This clonotype was seen at least ten times. The chain recombines TRBV20-1 with TRBJ1-1, with 8 nucleotides matching TRBD1. Germline V gives CDR1 DFQATT, CDR2 SNEGSKA (reference sequence). CDR3 length: 14 residues. V was pared by 6 bases and J by 0 bases, with 6 bases of the junction left unmatched. The CDR3: CSAGRGPLNTEAFF. The CDR3 DNA follows: TGCAGTGCGGGCAGGGGGCCTTTGAACACTGAAGCTTTCTTT.

This clonotype showed up many times. The V call is TRBV20-1, the J call TRBJ1-5; D perhaps matches TRBD1 (5 bases). This CDR3 has 15 residues. The V gene lost 0 bases and the J gene lost 7 bases, with 16 bases spanning the gap. CDR1 is DFQATT, CDR2 SNEGSKA, per germline (reference sequence). The CDR3 DNA sequence: TGCAGTGCTAGAGAGACAAACGGGGGAGGACAGCCCCAGCATTTT. It specifies CSARETNGGGQPQHF.

For this clonotype: Because it lacks the conserved phenylalanine or tryptophan at the end, this CDR3 is likely a read error. The chain employs TRBV25-1 and TRBJ1-2; 8 bases map to TRBD1. The V and J ends lost 6 bases and 7 bases, in that order; junction bases with no gene match: 7. CDR3 length: 13 residues. The germline V gene encodes CDR1 MGHDK and CDR2 SYGVNS. The CDR3 spells CASRRGQGFGYTY. In DNA, the CDR3 is TGTGCCAGCAGGCGTGGACAGGGCTTTGGCTACACCTAC.

This chain connects TRBV12-3 or TRBV12-4 to TRBJ2-5; weak D call: TRBD2 (5 bases). This CDR3 has 16 amino acids. V shed 1 base and J shed 5 bases, with 17 bases lying between them. The CDR3 loop is CASSLGVSAKRETQYF. The CDR3 region has the DNA TGTGCCAGCAGTTTAGGGGTCAGTGCTAAGCGGGAGACCCAGTACTTC.

This clonotype came up a few times. This chain joins TRBV15 and TRBJ2-7, with 9 bases identical to TRBD1. CDR1 and CDR2 (germline): LNHNV, YYDKDF (reference sequence). The CDR3 is made up of 16 amino acids. V lost 1 base to trimming and J lost 5 bases; unmatched junction nucleotides: 9. The CDR3 DNA reads as TGTGCCACCAGCAGAGGGGGACAGGGTCTTAGGCACGAGCAGTACTTC. Its translation: CATSRGGQGLRHEQYF.

This clonotype was counted at least ten times. The V call is TRBV10-3, the J call TRBJ2-7, with TRBD2 as a possible D gene (6 bases). This CDR3 is 16 amino acids long. Germline V CDR1 and CDR2: ENHRY, SYGVKD. Trimming took off 6 bases at V and 6 bases at J, with 24 bases between the two ends. The CDR3 DNA is TGTGCCATCAGAGCTGTGGGACGCTTTTTGGGGGGCGAGCAGTACTTC. Protein product: CAIRAVGRFLGGEQYF.

This clonotype has at least ten counts. The rearrangement joins TRBV20-1 to TRBJ1-2, with a tentative D call TRBD1 (6 bases). Per germline, CDR1 DFQATT and CDR2 SNEGSKA (reference sequence). This CDR3 is built from 14 residues. Deletions cut 6 bases from V and 0 bases from J, with 14 bases between. CDR3 sequence: CSASEGGSNYGYTF. The CDR3 DNA is TGCAGTGCCTCAGAGGGGGGGTCTAACTATGGCTACACCTTC.

As regards this clonotype: An end of the junction differs from the germline gene, which may be a read error. The chain is built from TRBV4-1 and TRBJ2-5, with TRBD2 as a possible D gene (5 bases). The CDR3 has 14 amino acids. Germline lookup yields CDR1 MGHRA and CDR2 YSYEKL. This chain's CDR3 is CTSSHPLGVETQYF. The CDR3 DNA sequence: TGCACCAGCAGCCACCCTCTGGGAGTTGAGACCCAGTACTTC.

This sequence joins TRBV7-2 and TRBJ2-7, with 8 bases matching TRBD1. The V gene's germline CDR1 is SGHTA and CDR2 FQGNSA. This CDR3 spans 15 amino acids. V shed 5 bases and J 1 base; nucleotides not matched to a gene: 7. This chain's CDR3 is CASSDRGPFSYEQYF. The CDR3 nucleotides read TGTGCCAGCAGCGACAGGGGTCCATTTTCCTACGAGCAGTACTTC.

The CDR3 region is CASSVGLQGARYGYTF. CDR3 nucleotide sequence: TGTGCCAGCAGCGTAGGTCTACAGGGGGCTAGGTATGGCTACACCTTC. This chain joins TRBV9 and TRBJ1-2, with 9 bases lining up with TRBD1. Germline V gene lookup returns CDR1 SGDLS and CDR2 YYNGEE. V shed 0 bases, J shed 5 bases, and the junction held 8 bases outside the gene matches. This CDR3 region has 16 residues.

V is TRBV11-2 and J is TRBJ2-7, with a weak D call TRBD2 (6 bases). Between the trimmed V and J ends, which lost 0 bases and 3 bases, there was a span of 18 bases. The CDR3 runs 17 residues. Looked up from germline, CDR1 is SGHAT and CDR2 is FQNNGV. The CDR3 DNA reads as TGTGCCAGCAGCTTAGAATCCGGGGGACGGGGCTACTACGAGCAGTACTTC. It yields the protein CASSLESGGRGYYEQYF.

This clonotype came up a few times. The rearrangement uses TRBV19 and TRBJ1-5; no clear D. The CDR3 has 15 amino acids. Germline lookup yields CDR1 LNHDA and CDR2 SQIVND (reference sequence). V dropped 7 bases and J dropped 1 base, with 14 bases sitting between them. The CDR3 spells CASNEGKVSNQPQHF. CDR3 DNA: TGTGCCAGTAATGAAGGGAAAGTGAGCAATCAGCCCCAGCATTTT.

In this sample, this clonotype turned up a few times. The chain has TRBV4-1 and TRBJ2-7; no clear D. Germline CDR1 is MGHRA and CDR2 is YSYEKL. The CDR3 has 14 amino acids. The V gene lost 0 bases and the J gene lost 2 bases, with 8 bases spanning the gap. In DNA, the CDR3 is TGCGCCAGCAGCCAAGAAGAGACCCCCTACGAGCAGTACTTC. This gives the protein CASSQEETPYEQYF.

The J gene is TRBJ1-2, the V gene TRBV28; 7 bases match TRBD1. The CDR3 consists of 14 residues. Unmatched junction bases numbered 8, after V lost 7 bases and J lost 3 bases. From germline, CDR1 is MDHEN and CDR2 SYDVKM. As DNA, the CDR3 is TGTGCCAGCACCTTCGACAGGGTCCACTATGGCTACACCTTC. It is translated as CASTFDRVHYGYTF.

There are a few counts of this clonotype. The chain couples TRBV11-1 to TRBJ1-1; TRBD1 matches at 7 bases. CDR1 and CDR2 (germline): SGHAT, FQDESV (reference sequence). With 5 bases clipped from V and 1 base from J, the junction kept 13 bases outside the gene matches. This CDR3 is built from 17 residues. The CDR3 is CASSAGKGAPWNTEAFF. The CDR3 DNA sequence: TGTGCCAGCAGCGCCGGGAAGGGGGCCCCCTGGAACACTGAAGCTTTCTTT. Filled out from reference TRBV11-1 and TRBJ1-1, the complete variable domain reads EAEVAQSPRYKITEKSQAVAFWCDPISGHATLYWYRQILGQGPELLVQFQDESVVDDSQLPKDRFSAERLKGVDSTLKIQPAELGDSAMYLCASSAGKGAPWNTEAFFGQGTRLTVV.

This chain joins TRBV25-1 and TRBJ2-2; D uncertain. CDR1 MGHDK and CDR2 SYGVNS come from the germline V gene. This CDR3 region has 16 residues. V was clipped by 1 base and J by 1 base, with 10 bases between them. The DNA of the CDR3 is TGTGCCAGCAGTGAATTAAGGAAGGGGAACACCGGGGAGCTGTTTTTT. This sequence encodes CASSELRKGNTGELFF. Full variable domain (rest looked up from reference TRBV25-1 and TRBJ2-2): EADIYQTPRYLVIGTGKKITLECSQTMGHDKMYWYQQDPGMELHLIHYSYGVNSTEKGDLSSESTVSRIRTEHFPLTLESARPSHTSQYLCASSELRKGNTGELFFGEGSRLTVL.

Notes on this clonotype: In this CDR3 the conserved last residue, phenylalanine or tryptophan, is missing, so a read error is likely. The DNA is omitted, as the CDR3 cannot be located on it reliably, and the CDR3 follows TCRdb's listing. V usage is TRBV28 and J usage is TRBJ1-5; the DNA was not compared with TRBD1, the D call given in the table. The germline V gene encodes CDR1 MDHEN and CDR2 SYDVKM. Inclusive of both ends, the CDR3 amounts to 15 amino acids. CDR3 residues: CASTTGPYSNQPQRL.

This clonotype appeared many times. This rearrangement joins TRBV12-3 or TRBV12-4 to TRBJ1-2; 9 bases agree with TRBD1. V shed 5 bases and J 5 bases; nucleotides not matched to a gene: 3. The CDR3 spans 13 residues. The CDR3 sequence: CASSIGTGYGYTF. In DNA, the CDR3 is TGTGCCAGCAGTATTGGGACAGGGTATGGCTACACCTTC.

This clonotype was recorded at least ten times. The chain has TRBV5-8 and TRBJ1-2, with D possibly matching TRBD1 (5 bases). CDR1 is SGHTS and CDR2 is YDEGEE in the germline V gene. With 3 bases removed from V and 7 bases from J, the gap between germline ends came to 13 bases. This CDR3 contains 13 residues. The DNA for the CDR3 is TGTGCCAGCAGCTCCGACAGACCCTTTGGCTACACCTTC. Translation gives CASSSDRPFGYTF.

To note about this clonotype: Because it lacks the conserved phenylalanine or tryptophan at the end, this CDR3 is likely a read error. The rearrangement links TRBV11-2 to TRBJ2-5, with 7 bases fitting TRBD1. Per germline, CDR1 SGHAT and CDR2 FQNNGV. J was trimmed by 4 bases and V by 6 bases; bases with no gene match: 11. The CDR3 extends over 15 amino acids. CDR3 nucleotide sequence: TGTGCCAGCAGGTTTGCAGGGGGAAAACGAGAGACCCAGTACTTG. This encodes CASRFAGGKRETQYL.

This clonotype was seen only a few times. The chain uses TRBV14 and TRBJ2-4; TRBD2 is a possible D gene (7 bases). Germline CDR1 is SGHDN and CDR2 is FVKESK. The CDR3 is made up of 14 amino acids. V was cut by 6 bases and J by 5 bases, with 14 bases left in between. The CDR3 reads CASSPGGGQNIQYF. DNA of the CDR3: TGTGCCAGCAGTCCCGGCGGGGGCCAAAACATTCAGTACTTC.